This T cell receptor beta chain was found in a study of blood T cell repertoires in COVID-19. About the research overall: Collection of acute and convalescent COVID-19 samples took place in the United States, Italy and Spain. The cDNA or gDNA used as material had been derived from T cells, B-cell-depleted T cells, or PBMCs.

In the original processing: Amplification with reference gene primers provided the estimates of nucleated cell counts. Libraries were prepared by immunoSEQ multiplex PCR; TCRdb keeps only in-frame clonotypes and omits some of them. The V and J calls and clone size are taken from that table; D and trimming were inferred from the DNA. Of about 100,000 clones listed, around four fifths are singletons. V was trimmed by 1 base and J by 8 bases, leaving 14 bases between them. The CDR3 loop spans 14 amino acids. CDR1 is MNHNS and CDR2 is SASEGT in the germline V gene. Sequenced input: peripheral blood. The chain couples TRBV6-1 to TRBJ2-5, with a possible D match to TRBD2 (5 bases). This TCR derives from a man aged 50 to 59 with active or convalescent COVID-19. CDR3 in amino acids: CASSEEGTGITQYF. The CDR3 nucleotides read TGTGCCAGCAGTGAAGAGGGCACGGGGATTACCCAGTACTTC.